Detailed here is one T cell receptor beta chain. Antigen: not known. The CDR3 sequence is 16 residues long. Trimming removed 7 bases at V and 1 base at J, with 19 bases between. Germline values: CDR1 LNHNV, CDR2 YYDKDF (reference sequence). Expressed TCRB transcripts got sequenced, as all isolated RNA was reverse transcribed. Assay: immunoSEQ multiplex PCR; the TCRdb copy retains only in-frame clones and omits some. The sample holds more than 300,000 clones, over 7% seen once. The data derive from a study of beta chain features in type 1 diabetes. Study-level results: Type 1 diabetes patients had TCRB CDR3s that were shorter (moderately but significantly so) in all four CD4+ subsets.

The receptor's source is a man aged 25-45 years with type 1 diabetes. The sample was central memory CD4+ T cells from blood. The chain uses TRBV15 and TRBJ2-5; D may correspond to TRBD1 or TRBD2 (7 bases each). CDR3 sequence reads: CATTLGEGAPQETQYF. The CDR3, as DNA: TGTGCCACCACCCTGGGGGAGGGGGCGCCCCAAGAGACCCAGTACTTC.